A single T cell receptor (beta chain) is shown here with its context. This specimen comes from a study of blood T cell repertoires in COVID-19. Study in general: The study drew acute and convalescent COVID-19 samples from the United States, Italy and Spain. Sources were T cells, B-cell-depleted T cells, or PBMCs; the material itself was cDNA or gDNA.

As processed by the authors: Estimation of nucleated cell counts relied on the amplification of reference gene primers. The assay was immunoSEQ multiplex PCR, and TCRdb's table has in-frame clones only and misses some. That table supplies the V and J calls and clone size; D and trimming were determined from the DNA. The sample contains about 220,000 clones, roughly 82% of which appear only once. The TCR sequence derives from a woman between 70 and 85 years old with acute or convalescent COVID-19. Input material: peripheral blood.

The DNA of the CDR3 is TGTGCCAGCAGCCAAGAAGCGGGGTCAGCTTTCTTT. This encodes CASSQEAGSAFF. This chain connects TRBV3-1 (or the pseudogene TRBV3-2) to TRBJ1-1; no reliable D call. Trimming left V 0 bases short and J 10 bases short, with 9 bases between. The CDR3 is made up of 12 amino acids. In germline, CDR1 is LGHDT, CDR2 YNNKEL (reference sequence).